A selection of T cell receptor beta chains follows, all from one sample in a study of T cell responses to AZD1222 COVID-19 vaccine. Data came from immunoSEQ multiplex PCR; TCRdb stores just in-frame clones and leaves some out. The sample has more than 100,000 clones; about 90% are singletons. The specimen was peripheral blood, collected 28 days after the second AZD1222 dose. Receptors originate from an adult who received the AZD1222 COVID-19 vaccine. Each CDR3 is given with its conserved first and last residue.

cdr3_aa | j_call | v_call
CASSPRGGSGNTIYF | TRBJ1-3 | TRBV9
CASSPSPNQPQHF | TRBJ1-5 | TRBV7-3
CASRTGTGTSSPLHF | TRBJ1-6 | TRBV27
CARGWISNQPQHF | TRBJ1-5 | TRBV10-1
CAGTKGANTGELFF | TRBJ2-2 | TRBV30
CASSLLRISEAFF | TRBJ1-1 | TRBV7-9
CASSSYRDTQYF | TRBJ2-3 | TRBV7-2
CASGTRGYGYTF | TRBJ1-2 | TRBV6-5
CASSHGQGVPNEKLFF | TRBJ1-4 | TRBV14
CASSVPSGPSTDTQYF | TRBJ2-3 | TRBV7-2
CASSGGGRTVYNEQFF | TRBJ2-1 | TRBV6-1
CASSPKFPGQGSEQYF | TRBJ2-7 | TRBV7-9
CASHLDRVGHGYTF | TRBJ1-2 | TRBV6-5
CASSSIFRTAEGNTIYF | TRBJ1-3 | TRBV11-2
CASSLDYQPQHF | TRBJ1-5 | TRBV7-8
CASSYPAPGYEGYTF | TRBJ1-2 | TRBV6-2/TRBV6-3
CASSLIEGGDSYEQYF | TRBJ2-7 | TRBV7-9
CASSRQENYGYTF | TRBJ1-2 | TRBV11-3
CASSRRQGAREQFF | TRBJ2-1 | TRBV7-2
CASSSGTDYGYTF | TRBJ1-2 | TRBV5-4
CASSEAGGSITDTQYF | TRBJ2-3 | TRBV6-6
CASSLDVGSAYNSPLHF | TRBJ1-6 | TRBV5-5
CASSLTGTSGTLESQYF | TRBJ2-5 | TRBV7-3
CASSQDPVRGRPYSPLHF | TRBJ1-6 | TRBV4-2
CASSLGQGAAEAFF | TRBJ1-1 | TRBV3-1/TRBV3-2
CASSMGPGTANEKLFF | TRBJ1-4 | TRBV19
CASSLAGQQNYGYTF | TRBJ1-2 | TRBV7-9
CASSSGTKVTGELFF | TRBJ2-2 | TRBV6-2/TRBV6-3
CAISDPGQGNYGYTF | TRBJ1-2 | TRBV10-3
CASSRTDDTEAFF | TRBJ1-1 | TRBV18
CASSLVEQDTQYF | TRBJ2-3 | TRBV11-3
CASSPTDKVSYEQYF | TRBJ2-7 | TRBV18
CASSRTETQYF | TRBJ2-5 | TRBV12-3/TRBV12-4
CASSGTSGQETQYF | TRBJ2-5 | TRBV5-1
CASSLGQGKPQHF | TRBJ1-5 | TRBV12-3/TRBV12-4
CASSLRGNTIYF | TRBJ1-3 | TRBV12-3/TRBV12-4
CASSPVVGGGYGYTF | TRBJ1-2 | TRBV27
CASRRKREDQETQYF | TRBJ2-5 | TRBV11-3
CASSSGQARGGNTIYF | TRBJ1-3 | TRBV11-3
CASYLGQGSNQPQHF | TRBJ1-5 | TRBV2
CASSLDGSPLHF | TRBJ1-6 | TRBV7-9
CASSEGTGGYGYTF | TRBJ1-2 | TRBV9
CASKLEVGEQFF | TRBJ2-1 | TRBV6-5
CASSGGSGMYGYTF | TRBJ1-2 | TRBV5-5
CASSLGILGSPRGSNQPQHF | TRBJ1-5 | TRBV7-8
CASSDSRGPSYNEQFF | TRBJ2-1 | TRBV11-1
CASSPTGLPGRGYTF | TRBJ1-2 | TRBV13